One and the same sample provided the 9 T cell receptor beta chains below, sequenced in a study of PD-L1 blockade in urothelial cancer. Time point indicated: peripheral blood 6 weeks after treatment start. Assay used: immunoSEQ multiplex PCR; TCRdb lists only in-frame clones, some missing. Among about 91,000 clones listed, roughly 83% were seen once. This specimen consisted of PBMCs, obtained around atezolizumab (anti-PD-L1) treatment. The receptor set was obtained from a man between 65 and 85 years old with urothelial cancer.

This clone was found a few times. CDR3 DNA: TGTGCCAGCTCCCAGACTAGTGGATCCTACGAGCAGTACTTC. This gives the protein CASSQTSGSYEQYF. The chain joins TRBV18 to TRBJ2-7, with D perhaps matching TRBD2 (6 bases). CDR3 length: 14 residues. Trimming removed 6 bases from V and 1 base from J, with 13 bases in between. Germline CDR1 is KGHSH and CDR2 is LQKENI.

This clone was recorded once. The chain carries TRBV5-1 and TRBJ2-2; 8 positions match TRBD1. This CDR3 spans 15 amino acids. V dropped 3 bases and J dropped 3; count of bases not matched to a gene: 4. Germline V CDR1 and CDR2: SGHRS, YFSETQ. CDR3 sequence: CASSSRGRDTGELFF. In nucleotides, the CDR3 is TGCGCCAGCAGCTCCAGGGGGCGAGACACCGGGGAGCTGTTTTTT.

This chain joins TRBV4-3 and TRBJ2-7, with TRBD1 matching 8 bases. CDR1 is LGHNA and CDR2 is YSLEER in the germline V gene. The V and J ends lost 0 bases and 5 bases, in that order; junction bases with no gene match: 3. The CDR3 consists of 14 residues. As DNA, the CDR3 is TGCGCCAGCAGCCAAGACAGGGGGCGGAACGAGCAGTACTTC. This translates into CASSQDRGRNEQYF.

The CDR3: CASSQFRERSYEQYF. CDR3 nucleotides: TGTGCCAGCAGCCAATTTCGAGAACGGTCCTACGAGCAGTACTTC. The J gene is TRBJ2-7, the V gene TRBV4-2; D call uncertain. Germline values: CDR1 LGHNA, CDR2 YNFKEQ. The CDR3 sequence is 15 residues long. The germline V and J ends were trimmed by 2 bases and 1 base, with 12 bases remaining between them.

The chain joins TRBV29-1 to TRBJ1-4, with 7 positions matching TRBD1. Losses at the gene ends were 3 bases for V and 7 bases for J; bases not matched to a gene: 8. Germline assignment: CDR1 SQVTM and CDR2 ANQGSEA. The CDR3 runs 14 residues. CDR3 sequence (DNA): TGCAGCGTTGATAGAGGGGGCGAGGGTGAAAAACTGTTTTTT. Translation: CSVDRGGEGEKLFF.

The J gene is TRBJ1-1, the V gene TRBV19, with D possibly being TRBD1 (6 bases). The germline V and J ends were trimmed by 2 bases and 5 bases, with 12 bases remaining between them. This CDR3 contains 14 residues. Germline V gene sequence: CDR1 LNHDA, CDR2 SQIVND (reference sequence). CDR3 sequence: CASSIRGTGTEAFF. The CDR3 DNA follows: TGTGCCAGTAGTATAAGGGGGACGGGTACTGAAGCTTTCTTT.

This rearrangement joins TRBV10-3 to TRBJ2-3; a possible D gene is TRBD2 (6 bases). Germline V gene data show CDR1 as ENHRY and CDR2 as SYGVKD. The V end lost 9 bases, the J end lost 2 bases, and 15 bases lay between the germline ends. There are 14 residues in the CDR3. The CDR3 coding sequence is TGTGCCATGACCCGGGACTTTTCCACAGATACGCAGTATTTT. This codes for CAMTRDFSTDTQYF.

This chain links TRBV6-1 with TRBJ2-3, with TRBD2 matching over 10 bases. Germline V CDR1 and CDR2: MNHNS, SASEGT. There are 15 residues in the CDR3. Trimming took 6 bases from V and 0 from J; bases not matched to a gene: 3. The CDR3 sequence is CASRMTSGSTDTQYF. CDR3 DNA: TGTGCCAGCAGGATGACTAGCGGGAGCACAGATACGCAGTATTTT.

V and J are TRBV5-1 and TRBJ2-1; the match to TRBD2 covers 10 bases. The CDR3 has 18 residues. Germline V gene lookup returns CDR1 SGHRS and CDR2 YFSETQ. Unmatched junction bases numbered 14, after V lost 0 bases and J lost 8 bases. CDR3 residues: CASSLAGRSGGFKDEQFF. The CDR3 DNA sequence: TGCGCCAGCAGCTTGGCCGGGCGTAGCGGGGGGTTTAAGGATGAGCAGTTCTTC.